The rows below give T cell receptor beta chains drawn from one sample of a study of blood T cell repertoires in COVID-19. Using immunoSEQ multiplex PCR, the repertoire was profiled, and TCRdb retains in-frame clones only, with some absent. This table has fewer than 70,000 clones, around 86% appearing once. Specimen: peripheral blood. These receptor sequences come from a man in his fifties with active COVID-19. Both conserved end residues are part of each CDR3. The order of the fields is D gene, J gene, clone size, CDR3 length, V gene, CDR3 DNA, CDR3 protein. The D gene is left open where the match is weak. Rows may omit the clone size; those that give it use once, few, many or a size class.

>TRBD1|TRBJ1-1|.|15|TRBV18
TGTGCCAGCTCACCACGGGGGACAGGGAACACTGAAGCTTTCTTT
CASSPRGTGNTEAFF
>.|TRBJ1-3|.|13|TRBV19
TGTGCCAGTAGTCCTATGGAGGGAAACACCATATATTTT
CASSPMEGNTIYF
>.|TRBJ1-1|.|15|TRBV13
TGTGCCAGCAGCTTAGGGGGGGGTCGGAACACTGAAGCTTTCTTT
CASSLGGGRNTEAFF
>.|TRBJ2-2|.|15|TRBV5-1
TGCGCCAGCACCTCGGGACTCCAGAACACCGGGGAGCTGTTTTTT
CASTSGLQNTGELFF
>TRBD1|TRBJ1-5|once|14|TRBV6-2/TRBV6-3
TGTGCCAGCAGTTACCGGGACAGCGGACAGCCCCAGCATTTT
CASSYRDSGQPQHF
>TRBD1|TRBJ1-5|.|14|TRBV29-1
TGCAGCGTTCTTACAGGGGGCGGCAATCAGCCCCAGCATTTT
CSVLTGGGNQPQHF
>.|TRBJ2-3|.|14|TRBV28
TGTGCCAGCATTCGGGAGCGGTCCACAGATACGCAGTATTTT
CASIRERSTDTQYF
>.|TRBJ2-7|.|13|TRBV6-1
TGTGCCAGCAGTGAAGGCTATGGCTACGAGCAGTACTTC
CASSEGYGYEQYF
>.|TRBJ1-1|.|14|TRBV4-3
TGCGCCAGCAGCCAAGATCCTTACGGTGGTGAAGCTTTCTTT
CASSQDPYGGEAFF
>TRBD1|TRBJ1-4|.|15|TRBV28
TGTGCCAGCAGAGGGTCTGGGACAGGGAATGAAAAACTGTTTTTT
CASRGSGTGNEKLFF
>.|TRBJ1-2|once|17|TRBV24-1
TGTGCCACCAGTGACTCAACCCAGACAGCGAACCTCTATGGCTACACCTTC
CATSDSTQTANLYGYTF